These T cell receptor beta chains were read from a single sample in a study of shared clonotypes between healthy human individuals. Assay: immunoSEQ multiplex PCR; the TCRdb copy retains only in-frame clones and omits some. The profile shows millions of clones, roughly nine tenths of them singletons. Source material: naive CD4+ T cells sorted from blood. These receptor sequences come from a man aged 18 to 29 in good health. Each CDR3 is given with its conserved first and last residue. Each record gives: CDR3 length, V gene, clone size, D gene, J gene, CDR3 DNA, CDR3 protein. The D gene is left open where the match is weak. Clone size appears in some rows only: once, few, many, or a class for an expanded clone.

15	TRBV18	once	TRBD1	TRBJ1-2	TGTGCCAGCTCACCCGGACAGGGGTCTAACTATGGCTACACCTTC	CASSPGQGSNYGYTF
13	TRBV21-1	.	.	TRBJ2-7	TGTGCCAGCAGCACCATCGGCTCCTACGAGCAGTACTTC	CASSTIGSYEQYF
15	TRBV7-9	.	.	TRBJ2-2	TGTGCCAGCAGCTTAGTGGCCACGAACACCGGGGAGCTGTTTTTT	CASSLVATNTGELFF
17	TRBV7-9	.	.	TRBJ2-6	TGTGCCAGCAGCTTAGATAGAGGGGGTGGGAGGGCCAACGTCCTGACTTTC	CASSLDRGGGRANVLTF
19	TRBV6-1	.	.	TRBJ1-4	TGTGCCAGCAGTGAGCCGGTGACAAGGGGGTGGGCAACTAATGAAAAACTGTTTTTT	CASSEPVTRGWATNEKLFF
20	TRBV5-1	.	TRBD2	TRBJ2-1	TGCGCCAGCAGCCGGACTAGCGGGAGGATTATAGGCAGCTCCTACAATGAGCAGTTCTTC	CASSRTSGRIIGSSYNEQFF
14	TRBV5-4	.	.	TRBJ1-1	TGTGCCAGCAGCAGGGACAACATGAACACTGAAGCTTTCTTT	CASSRDNMNTEAFF
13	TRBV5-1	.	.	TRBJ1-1	TGCGCCAGCAAAATTAGTCCCGACGGTGAAGCTTTCTTT	CASKISPDGEAFF
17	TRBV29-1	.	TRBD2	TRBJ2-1	TGCAGCGTTCTTGGGACTAGCGGGGACCTACCCTACAATGAGCAGTTCTTC	CSVLGTSGDLPYNEQFF
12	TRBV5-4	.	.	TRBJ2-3	TGTGCCAGCTCTAGGGGCACAGATACGCAGTATTTT	CASSRGTDTQYF